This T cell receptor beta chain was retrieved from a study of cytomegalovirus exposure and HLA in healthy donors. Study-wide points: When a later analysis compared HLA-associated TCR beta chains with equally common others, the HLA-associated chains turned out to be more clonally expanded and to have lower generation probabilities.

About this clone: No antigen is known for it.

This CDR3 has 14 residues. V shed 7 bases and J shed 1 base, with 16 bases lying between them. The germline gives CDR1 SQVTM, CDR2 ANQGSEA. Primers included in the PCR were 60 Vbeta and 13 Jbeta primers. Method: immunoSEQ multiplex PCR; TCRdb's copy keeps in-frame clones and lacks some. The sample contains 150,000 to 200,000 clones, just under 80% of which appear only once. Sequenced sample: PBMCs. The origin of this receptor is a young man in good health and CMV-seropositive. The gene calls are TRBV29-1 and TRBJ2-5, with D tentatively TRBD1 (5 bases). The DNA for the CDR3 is TGCAGCGCGACACGGGTCGACAGCCAAGAGACCCAGTACTTC. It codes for CSATRVDSQETQYF.